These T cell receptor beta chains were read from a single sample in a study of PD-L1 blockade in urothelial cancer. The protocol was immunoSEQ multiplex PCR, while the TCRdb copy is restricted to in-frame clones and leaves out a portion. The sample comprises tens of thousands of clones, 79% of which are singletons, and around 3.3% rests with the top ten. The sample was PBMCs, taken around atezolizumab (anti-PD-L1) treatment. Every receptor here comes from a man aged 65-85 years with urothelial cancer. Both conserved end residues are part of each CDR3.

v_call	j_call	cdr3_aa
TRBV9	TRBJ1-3	CASNRGTGDSSGNTIYF
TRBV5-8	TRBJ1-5	CASSAPQGAVNPYNQPQHF
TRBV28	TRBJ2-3	CASSLLGSGRSTDTQYF
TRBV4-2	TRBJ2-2	CASTPRRGANTGELFF
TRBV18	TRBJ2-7	CASSQGAPYEQYF
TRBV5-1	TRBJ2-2	CASSHGLAGAGWGTGELFF
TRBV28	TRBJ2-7	CASSLTTGGRYEQYF
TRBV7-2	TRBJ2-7	CASSLATGGVSYEQYF
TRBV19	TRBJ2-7	CASSIIRAGQGEQYF
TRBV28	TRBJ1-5	CASSLGTGGGQPQHF
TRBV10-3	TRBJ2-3	CAIMRAAGRGLGDTQYF
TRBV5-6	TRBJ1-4	CASSWGTGGSEKLFF
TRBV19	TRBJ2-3	CASSMGLGGDTQYF
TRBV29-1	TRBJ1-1	CSVARDRGRPSTEAFF
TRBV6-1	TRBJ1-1	CASSDTTGERTFF
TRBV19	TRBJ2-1	CASSPTGVGSYNEQFF
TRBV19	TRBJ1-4	CASSIVRSEKLFF
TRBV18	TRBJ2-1	CASSPQLSSQQFF
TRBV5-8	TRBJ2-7	CASSSRDFYEQYF
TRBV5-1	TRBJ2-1	CASSLGQGANNEQFF
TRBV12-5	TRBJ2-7	CASGLVHYEQYF
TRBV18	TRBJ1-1	CASSPAASNTEAFF
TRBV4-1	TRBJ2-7	CASRPTSVSSYEQYF
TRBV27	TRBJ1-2	CASSFRQGNYGYTF
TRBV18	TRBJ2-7	CASSPIVRDEQYF
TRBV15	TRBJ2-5	CATSIRETQYF
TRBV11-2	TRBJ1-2	CASSSYRGYINGYTF
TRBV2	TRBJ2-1	CASSELLAGNEQFF
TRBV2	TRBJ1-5	CASSGGGVQPQHF
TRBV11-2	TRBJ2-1	CASSLWRAGGSNEQFF
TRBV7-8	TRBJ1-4	CASSLDPGPNEKLFF
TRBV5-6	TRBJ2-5	CASSPGLEETQYF